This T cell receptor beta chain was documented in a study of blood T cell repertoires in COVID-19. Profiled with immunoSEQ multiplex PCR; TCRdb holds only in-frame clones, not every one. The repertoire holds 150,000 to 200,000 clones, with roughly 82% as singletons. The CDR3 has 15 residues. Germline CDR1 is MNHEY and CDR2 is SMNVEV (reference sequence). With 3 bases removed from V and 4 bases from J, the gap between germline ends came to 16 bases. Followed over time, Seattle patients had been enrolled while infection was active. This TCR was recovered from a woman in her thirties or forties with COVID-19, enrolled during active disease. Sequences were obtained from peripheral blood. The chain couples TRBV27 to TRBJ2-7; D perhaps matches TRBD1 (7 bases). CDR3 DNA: TGTGCCAGCAGTTTTCGGAGGGCAGGGGGGTACGAGCAGTACGTC. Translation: CASSFRRAGGYEQYV.